The TCR beta chain under discussion was sequenced for a study of T-cell reconstitution after alpha-beta-depleted transplantation in children. This CDR3 region has 15 residues. Germline assignment: CDR1 MNHEY and CDR2 SMNVEV (reference sequence). V shed 6 bases and J shed 4 bases, with 15 bases lying between them. This clonotype has a handful of counts. The TCRbeta library was prepared with unique molecular identifiers. MiXCR, applied by TCRdb to the PCR reads, yields one record per CDR3 protein. There are hundreds of thousands of distinct CDR3 sequences in the sample; roughly 14% occur only once, and around 4.5% lies in the top ten.

The material sequenced was PBMCs, taken from the stem cell graft. V and J are TRBV27 and TRBJ1-4; a weak D match, TRBD1 (6 bases). The sequence was obtained from a human donor who donated a stem cell graft to a child with Fanconi anemia. The CDR3 bases are TGTGCCAGCAGGGTTAGGGGGGGGGATAATGAAAAACTGTTTTTT. This encodes CASRVRGGDNEKLFF.